Detailed here is one TCR beta chain. Using immunoSEQ multiplex PCR, the repertoire was profiled, and TCRdb retains in-frame clones only, with some absent. Here the sample spans 98,000 or so clones, more than 65% being singletons. This entry comes from a study of shared clonotypes between healthy human individuals. On the study more broadly: Participating donors consisted of two women and three men aged 18 to 49.

Per germline, CDR1 SNHLY and CDR2 FYNNEI. The CDR3 spans 15 residues. Trimming pared 1 base from V and 0 bases from J, leaving 7 bases between. Sequences were obtained from memory CD8+ T cells sorted from blood. This sample's subset: CD45RO+ cells pooled with CCR7-negative TemRA cells. The rearrangement links TRBV2 to TRBJ1-5; D remains unclear. This receptor was taken from a woman aged 25 to 39 in good health. For the CDR3, the DNA is TGTGCCAGCAGTGAAGGGATAAATAGCAATCAGCCCCAGCATTTT. This sequence encodes CASSEGINSNQPQHF.